The subject of this entry is one TCR beta chain. Its antigen is as yet unknown. The sample is drawn from a study of cytomegalovirus exposure and HLA in healthy donors. A multiplex PCR was run with 60 Vbeta primers and 13 Jbeta primers. Sequenced by immunoSEQ multiplex PCR; TCRdb stores in-frame clones only, minus some. The sample gives about 85,000 clones, roughly 73% of which show up once; approximately 2% is in the top ten. The V gene's germline CDR1 is SEHNR and CDR2 FQNEAQ (reference sequence). The germline V and J ends were trimmed by 5 bases and 0 bases, with 16 bases remaining between them. CDR3 length: 16 residues. Study results and limitations: Later analysis revealed greater clonal expansion in HLA-associated TCR beta chains than in equally common others. Later genetic work tied a missense DCLRE1C variant to beta-chain V and J trimming. Beyond CMV serostatus, there was no information to go on about immune exposure.

Sequenced: PBMCs. This rearrangement joins TRBV7-9 to TRBJ1-1; weak D call: TRBD1 (5 bases). The sequence was collected from a boy younger than 18 in good health and CMV-seronegative. The CDR3 is CASSAPSGGMNTEAFF. CDR3 bases: TGTGCCAGCAGCGCCCCGTCGGGGGGGATGAACACTGAAGCTTTCTTT. Based on the CDR3 plus reference TRBV7-9 and TRBJ1-1, the full variable domain is DTGVSQNPRHKITKRGQNVTFRCDPISEHNRLYWYRQTLGQGPEFLTYFQNEAQLEKSRLLSDRFSAERPKGSFSTLEIQRTEQGDSAMYLCASSAPSGGMNTEAFFGQGTRLTVV.